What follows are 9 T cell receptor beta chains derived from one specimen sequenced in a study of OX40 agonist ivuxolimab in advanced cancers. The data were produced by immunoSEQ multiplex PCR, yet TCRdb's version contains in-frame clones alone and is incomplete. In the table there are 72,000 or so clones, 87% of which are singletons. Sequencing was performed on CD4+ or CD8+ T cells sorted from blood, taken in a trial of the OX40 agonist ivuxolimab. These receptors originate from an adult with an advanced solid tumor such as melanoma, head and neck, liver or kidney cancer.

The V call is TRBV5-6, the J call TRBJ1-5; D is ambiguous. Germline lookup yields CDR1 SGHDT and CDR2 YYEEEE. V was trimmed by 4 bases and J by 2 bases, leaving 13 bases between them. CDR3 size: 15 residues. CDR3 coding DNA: TGTGCCAGCAGCCATCGAACCTCTGGCAATCAGCCCCAGCATTTT. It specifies CASSHRTSGNQPQHF.

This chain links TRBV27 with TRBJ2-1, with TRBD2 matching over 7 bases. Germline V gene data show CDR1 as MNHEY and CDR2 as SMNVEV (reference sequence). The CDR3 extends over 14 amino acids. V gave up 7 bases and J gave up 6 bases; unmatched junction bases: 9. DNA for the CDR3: TGTGCCAGCACCCCCTGGGGGAGGGCCAATGAGCAGTTCTTC. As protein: CASTPWGRANEQFF.

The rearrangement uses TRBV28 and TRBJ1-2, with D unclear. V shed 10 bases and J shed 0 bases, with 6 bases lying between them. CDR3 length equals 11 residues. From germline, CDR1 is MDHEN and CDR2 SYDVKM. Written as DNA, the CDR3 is TGTGCCACGGGAACTAACTATGGCTACACCTTC. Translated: CATGTNYGYTF.

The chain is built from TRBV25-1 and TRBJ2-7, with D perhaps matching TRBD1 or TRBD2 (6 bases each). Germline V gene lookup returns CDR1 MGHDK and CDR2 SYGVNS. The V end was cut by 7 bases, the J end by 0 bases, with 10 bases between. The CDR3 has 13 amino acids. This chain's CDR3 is CASNGGASYEQYF. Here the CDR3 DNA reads TGTGCCAGCAACGGGGGCGCCTCCTACGAGCAGTACTTC.

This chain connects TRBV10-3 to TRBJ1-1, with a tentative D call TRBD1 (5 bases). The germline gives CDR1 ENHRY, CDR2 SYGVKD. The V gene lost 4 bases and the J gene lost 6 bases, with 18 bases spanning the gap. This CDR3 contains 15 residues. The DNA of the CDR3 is TGTGCCATCAGTGGGGGGACCTCGGGGGTAGCTGAAGCTTTCTTT. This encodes CAISGGTSGVAEAFF.

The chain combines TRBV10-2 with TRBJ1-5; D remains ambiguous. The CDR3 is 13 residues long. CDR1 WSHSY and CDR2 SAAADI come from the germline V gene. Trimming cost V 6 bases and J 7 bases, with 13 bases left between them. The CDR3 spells CASSYAVGQPQHF. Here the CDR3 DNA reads TGCGCCAGCAGCTATGCAGTGGGGCAGCCCCAGCATTTT.

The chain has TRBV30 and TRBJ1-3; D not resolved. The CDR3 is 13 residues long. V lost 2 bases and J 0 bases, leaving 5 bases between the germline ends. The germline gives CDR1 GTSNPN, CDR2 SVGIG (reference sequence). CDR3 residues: CAWSSTSGNTIYF. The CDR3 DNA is TGTGCCTGGAGTTCGACCTCTGGAAACACCATATATTTT.

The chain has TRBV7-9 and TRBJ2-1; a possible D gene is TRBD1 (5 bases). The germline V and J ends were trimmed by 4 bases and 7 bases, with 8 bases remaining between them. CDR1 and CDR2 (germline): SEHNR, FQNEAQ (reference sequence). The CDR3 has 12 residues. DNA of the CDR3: TGTGCCAGCAGCTCTAACAGGAATGAGCAGTTCTTC. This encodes CASSSNRNEQFF.

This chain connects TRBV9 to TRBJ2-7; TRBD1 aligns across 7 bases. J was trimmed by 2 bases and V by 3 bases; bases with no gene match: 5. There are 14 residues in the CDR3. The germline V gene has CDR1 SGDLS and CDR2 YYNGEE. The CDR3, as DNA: TGTGCCAGCAGCGCCCGACAGGGACCCTACGAGCAGTACTTC. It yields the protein CASSARQGPYEQYF.